This T cell receptor beta chain is drawn from a study of shared clonotypes between healthy human individuals. Ten immunoSEQ deep assay plates were used by the authors to sequence unsorted PBMC DNA. Profiling relied on immunoSEQ multiplex PCR, and the TCRdb table lists in-frame clones only, not all of them. The sample lists under 600,000 clones, around 77% occurring once. Material: PBMCs. This sequence originates from a woman in her forties in good health. Some clones in this sample may be carry-over from other donors' samples.

The CDR3 protein is CASTPSGRAFQDEQFF. The CDR3 coding sequence is TGTGCCAGCACCCCTAGCGGGAGGGCGTTTCAAGATGAGCAGTTCTTC. The chain is built from TRBV7-8 and TRBJ2-1, with 12 positions matching TRBD2. The germline gives CDR1 SGHVS, CDR2 FQNEAQ. This CDR3 region has 16 residues. J gave up 8 bases and V 7 bases, and 12 bases lay outside the gene matches. Based on the CDR3 plus reference TRBV7-8 and TRBJ2-1, the full variable domain is GAGVSQSPRYKVAKRGQDVALRCDPISGHVSLFWYQQALGQGPEFLTYFQNEAQLDKSGLPSDRFFAERPEGSVSTLKIQRTQQEDSAVYLCASTPSGRAFQDEQFFGPGTRLTVL.